Below, 31 T cell receptor beta chains from the same sample are listed, as sequenced in a study of T cell repertoires in cytomegalovirus infection. One entry per CDR3 protein results from TCRdb running MiXCR on the reads. This sample has 350,000 to 450,000 distinct CDR3 sequences, with over 15% found just once. Sequencing was done on a sample of PBMCs. These receptors were taken from a human donor in good health (CMV status not recorded). Some clones in this sample may be carry-over from other donors' samples.

The rearrangement uses TRBV4-3 and TRBJ2-7; 8 nucleotides align to TRBD2. The CDR3 covers 14 residues. Germline assignment: CDR1 LGHNA and CDR2 YSLEER. V trimming: 1 base; J trimming: 3 bases; junction bases outside the gene matches: 2. The CDR3 DNA sequence: TGCGCCAGCAGCCAAGCGGGGGGGGGCTACGAGCAGTACTTC. It yields the protein CASSQAGGGYEQYF.

This clonotype was seen at least ten times. The CDR3 coding sequence is TGTGCCAGCAGCTTAGTTAATCGGAACACCGGGGAGCTGTTTTTT. It codes for CASSLVNRNTGELFF. This chain uses TRBV7-8 with TRBJ2-2, with no clear D. The CDR3 extends over 15 amino acids. In germline, CDR1 is SGHVS, CDR2 FQNEAQ. The V gene lost 1 base and the J gene lost 1 base, with 7 bases spanning the gap. The full variable domain, with the rest looked up from reference TRBV7-8 and TRBJ2-2, is GAGVSQSPRYKVAKRGQDVALRCDPISGHVSLFWYQQALGQGPEFLTYFQNEAQLDKSGLPSDRFFAERPEGSVSTLKIQRTQQEDSAVYLCASSLVNRNTGELFFGEGSRLTVL.

The chain employs TRBV20-1 and TRBJ2-6; D remains ambiguous. The germline V gene encodes CDR1 DFQATT and CDR2 SNEGSKA (reference sequence). V shed 3 bases and J shed 0 bases, with 3 bases lying between them. The CDR3 totals 13 residues. The CDR3 nucleotides read TGCAGTGCTAGGGACTCTGGGGCCAACGTCCTGACTTTC. It yields the protein CSARDSGANVLTF.

This clonotype was picked up a small number of times. The chain uses TRBV5-4 and TRBJ1-3; maybe TRBD1 (6 bases). Trimming pared 2 bases from V and 4 bases from J, leaving 10 bases between. There are 14 residues in the CDR3. Looked up from germline, CDR1 is SGHNT and CDR2 is YYREEE (reference sequence). In nucleotides, the CDR3 is TGTGCCAGCAGCTTTGGCAGGGGAGGAAACACCATATATTTT. Translation: CASSFGRGGNTIYF.

Notes on this clonotype: Possible read error: a much larger clone is one base away. The chain joins TRBV6-6 to TRBJ1-4; unclear D gene. This CDR3 contains 14 residues. Per the germline V gene, CDR1 is MNHNY and CDR2 is SVGAGI (reference sequence). The V end was cut by 8 bases, the J end by 5 bases, with 15 bases between. The chain's CDR3 is CASGARPSNEKLFF. CDR3 DNA: TGTGCCAGCGGAGCACGGCCGTCAAATGAAAAACTGTTTTTT.

This clonotype was seen more than once but under ten times. The chain carries TRBV6-2 or TRBV6-3 and TRBJ2-7; D may be TRBD2 (6 bases). The ends were cut back, 5 bases at V and 4 bases at J, with 15 bases in the middle. Germline V gives CDR1 MNHEY, CDR2 SVGEGT. The CDR3 is 14 amino acids. The CDR3 DNA reads TGTGCCAGCAGTGGCGGAGGGCCGGAGTACGAGCAGTACTTC. Translating it yields CASSGGGPEYEQYF.

Many counts were recorded for this clonotype. The rearrangement joins TRBV5-1 to TRBJ2-3, with D hard to call. The CDR3 extends over 14 amino acids. Germline CDR1 is SGHRS and CDR2 is YFSETQ. V was cut by 0 bases and J by 2 bases, with 7 bases left in between. CDR3 protein: CASSLGQTTDTQYF. CDR3 bases: TGCGCCAGCAGCTTGGGACAAACCACAGATACGCAGTATTTT.

The chain joins TRBV7-9 to TRBJ2-1; TRBD2 aligns across 8 bases. CDR1 and CDR2 (germline): SEHNR, FQNEAQ (reference sequence). This CDR3 is built from 14 residues. V shed 4 bases and J 5 bases; nucleotides not matched to a gene: 4. The CDR3 nucleotides read TGTGCCAGCAGCTCGGGACTAGGAAACAATGAGCAGTTCTTC. Amino acid sequence: CASSSGLGNNEQFF.

The V gene is TRBV20-1, the J gene TRBJ2-3; 8 positions agree with TRBD1. The germline gives CDR1 DFQATT, CDR2 SNEGSKA (reference sequence). CDR3 length: 14 residues. J gave up 4 bases and V 0 bases, and 3 bases lay outside the gene matches. The CDR3: CSARDHRGADTQYF. Written as DNA, the CDR3 is TGCAGTGCTAGAGACCACAGGGGGGCAGATACGCAGTATTTT.

Regarding this clonotype: The conserved phenylalanine or tryptophan is not found at the CDR3 terminus, so this likely reflects a read error. The rearrangement uses TRBV7-9 and TRBJ1-4; the match to TRBD1 covers 9 bases. Germline assignment: CDR1 SEHNR and CDR2 FQNEAQ (reference sequence). V trimming: 7 bases; J trimming: 6 bases; junction bases outside the gene matches: 15. The CDR3 covers 17 residues. The CDR3 here is CASIPGWGQGGDEKLFL. The CDR3 nucleotides read TGTGCCAGCATACCCGGATGGGGACAGGGAGGGGATGAAAAACTGTTTCTT.

The chain uses TRBV7-2 and TRBJ1-2; TRBD1 is a possible D gene (6 bases). V lost 1 base and J lost 7, with 13 bases in between. CDR3 size: 14 residues. The germline gives CDR1 SGHTA, CDR2 FQGNSA. This CDR3 reads CASSLGARGGGYTF. The CDR3 DNA reads as TGTGCCAGCAGCTTAGGGGCCAGGGGTGGTGGCTACACCTTC.

The CDR3 sequence is CASRARGYTQYF. The CDR3 DNA is TGTGCCAGCAGGGCGAGGGGATATACGCAGTATTTT. The V and J genes are TRBV12-3 or TRBV12-4 and TRBJ2-3; D is perhaps TRBD1 or TRBD2 (5 bases each). The ends were cut back, 6 bases at V and 7 bases at J, with 11 bases in the middle. This CDR3 has 12 amino acids.

Turning to this clonotype: The junction differs from germline at one of its ends, possibly a read error. The chain employs TRBV7-2 and TRBJ1-5; D unclear. In germline, CDR1 is SGHTA, CDR2 FQGNSA. This CDR3 comprises 13 residues. The CDR3 DNA follows: TGTGCCAGCAGCCCCGGGTCCAATCCGCCCCAGCATTTT. Its translation: CASSPGSNPPQHF.

This clonotype showed up many times. The J gene is TRBJ2-7, the V gene TRBV7-2, with a possible D match to TRBD1 (5 bases). V dropped 4 bases and J dropped 5 bases, with 12 bases sitting between them. Germline V lookup: CDR1 SGHTA, CDR2 FQGNSA. The CDR3 runs to 13 residues. DNA of the CDR3: TGTGCCAGCAGCTCCCAGGGTAATGACGAGCAGTACTTC. Amino acid sequence: CASSSQGNDEQYF.

Points on this clonotype: The junction shows a germline mismatch at one end, possibly a read error. The V call is TRBV19, the J call TRBJ1-3; D remains unclear. Germline values: CDR1 LNHDA, CDR2 SQIVND (reference sequence). The CDR3 runs to 16 residues. In DNA form, the CDR3 reads TGTACCAGTAGGATCGCCGGAAAGGGTTCTGGAAACACCATATATTTT. Residues: CTSRIAGKGSGNTIYF.

This clonotype was observed a few times. This chain joins TRBV7-9 and TRBJ2-7; D perhaps matches TRBD2 (6 bases). The germline V and J ends were trimmed by 5 bases and 0 bases, with 14 bases remaining between them. Germline-derived CDR1 and CDR2 are SEHNR and FQNEAQ (reference sequence). CDR3 length equals 15 residues. DNA of the CDR3: TGTGCCAGCAGCAAGGGCCGGGGGAGCTCCTACGAGCAGTACTTC. Translating gives CASSKGRGSSYEQYF. Full variable domain (missing parts from reference TRBV7-9 and TRBJ2-7): DTGVSQNPRHKITKRGQNVTFRCDPISEHNRLYWYRQTLGQGPEFLTYFQNEAQLEKSRLLSDRFSAERPKGSFSTLEIQRTEQGDSAMYLCASSKGRGSSYEQYFGPGTRLTVT.

This clonotype showed up many times. The chain employs TRBV7-8 and TRBJ2-1; a weak D match, TRBD1 (6 bases). Germline lookup yields CDR1 SGHVS and CDR2 FQNEAQ. V lost 5 bases to trimming and J lost 5 bases, with 19 bases between them. The CDR3 covers 16 residues. Here the CDR3 DNA reads TGTGCCAGCAGCCCCTCACGGTGGGGGCGGAACAATGAGCAGTTCTTC. As protein: CASSPSRWGRNNEQFF. Based on the CDR3 plus reference TRBV7-8 and TRBJ2-1, the full variable domain is GAGVSQSPRYKVAKRGQDVALRCDPISGHVSLFWYQQALGQGPEFLTYFQNEAQLDKSGLPSDRFFAERPEGSVSTLKIQRTQQEDSAVYLCASSPSRWGRNNEQFFGPGTRLTVL.

V gene TRBV20-1 combines with J gene TRBJ2-7; tentative D call: TRBD1 (6 bases). CDR3 size: 17 residues. Per the germline V gene, CDR1 is DFQATT and CDR2 is SNEGSKA (reference sequence). Trimming stripped 6 bases from V and 4 bases from J, with 28 bases between. The CDR3 region has the DNA TGCAGTGCCAGCGTCTTCTCCGACAGGTCGGGTCGATACGAGCAGTACTTC. Protein: CSASVFSDRSGRYEQYF.

CDR3 bases: TGTGCCAGCTGCGTAGCGGGGGGGTGGACCCAGTACTTC. Amino acids: CASCVAGGWTQYF. The chain uses TRBV7-2 and TRBJ2-5, with TRBD2 matching over 11 bases. The CDR3 consists of 13 residues. Trimming removed 8 bases from V and 7 bases from J; junction bases left unmatched: 6. The V gene's germline CDR1 is SGHTA and CDR2 FQGNSA.

This clonotype has only a few counts. J is TRBJ2-6 and V is TRBV5-4; weak D call: TRBD1 (6 bases). CDR3 length: 13 amino acids. Trimming took 4 bases from V and 13 from J, leaving 15 bases between them. Germline CDR1 SGHNT, CDR2 YYREEE (reference sequence). CDR3 in amino acids: CASSVQGPQVLTF. The CDR3 coding sequence is TGTGCCAGCAGCGTACAGGGCCCCCAAGTCCTGACTTTC.

This chain uses TRBV12-3 or TRBV12-4 with TRBJ2-1; 10 nucleotides agree with TRBD2. Losses at the gene ends were 6 bases for V and 5 bases for J; bases not matched to a gene: 7. The CDR3 extends over 15 amino acids. CDR3 bases: TGTGCCAGCAGCCGGAGCGGGAGGGCCAACAATGAGCAGTTCTTC. Translated, it gives CASSRSGRANNEQFF.

This clonotype occurred a few times. The rearrangement joins TRBV7-6 to TRBJ2-2; D remains unclear. Trimming cost V 1 base and J 7 bases, with 10 bases left between them. The CDR3 has 14 residues. CDR1 and CDR2 from the germline V gene are SGHVS and FNYEAQ. CDR3: CASSLESGFGELFF. The CDR3 nucleotides read TGTGCCAGCAGCTTAGAGTCCGGATTCGGGGAGCTGTTTTTT.

This clonotype was picked up many times. The chain carries TRBV7-2 and TRBJ2-7; D possibly corresponds to TRBD2 (5 bases). The ends were cut back, 4 bases at V and 1 base at J, with 17 bases in the middle. Looked up from germline, CDR1 is SGHTA and CDR2 is FQGNSA. The CDR3 is made up of 16 amino acids. The CDR3 nucleotides read TGTGCCAGCAGCTCCCCGTCGTGGGAGCGGTCCTACGAGCAGTACTTC. Its protein is CASSSPSWERSYEQYF. The full variable domain, completed using reference TRBV7-2 and TRBJ2-7, is GAGVSQSPSNKVTEKGKDVELRCDPISGHTALYWYRQSLGQGLEFLIYFQGNSAPDKSGLPSDRFSAERTGGSVSTLTIQRTQQEDSAVYLCASSSPSWERSYEQYFGPGTRLTVT.

This chain joins TRBV27 and TRBJ1-2; 7 nucleotides agree with TRBD1. The CDR3 consists of 16 residues. V trimming: 3 bases; J trimming: 4 bases; junction bases outside the gene matches: 11. The germline V gene has CDR1 MNHEY and CDR2 SMNVEV (reference sequence). CDR3 nucleotides: TGTGCCAGCAGTTTTCTACCGGGGACAGCCTCCTATGGCTACACCTTC. Protein sequence: CASSFLPGTASYGYTF.

The rearrangement joins TRBV7-9 to TRBJ2-3, with a weak D call TRBD2 (6 bases). The CDR3 loop spans 16 amino acids. CDR1 SEHNR and CDR2 FQNEAQ come from the germline V gene (reference sequence). V was cut by 2 bases and J by 2 bases, with 14 bases left in between. DNA for the CDR3: TGTGCCAGCAGCTTACAAGCGGGCGGATCCACAGATACGCAGTATTTT. It encodes CASSLQAGGSTDTQYF. The variable domain in full, completed from reference TRBV7-9 and TRBJ2-3, reads DTGVSQNPRHKITKRGQNVTFRCDPISEHNRLYWYRQTLGQGPEFLTYFQNEAQLEKSRLLSDRFSAERPKGSFSTLEIQRTEQGDSAMYLCASSLQAGGSTDTQYFGPGTRLTVL.

This clonotype showed up many times. The chain is built from TRBV12-3 or TRBV12-4 and TRBJ2-7; a possible D gene is TRBD2 (6 bases). V shed 4 bases and J shed 2 bases, with 21 bases lying between them. This CDR3 contains 17 residues. The CDR3 is CASSSPLSGRKAYEQYF. The DNA for the CDR3 is TGTGCCAGCAGTTCCCCCCTTAGCGGTCGGAAAGCCTACGAGCAGTACTTC.

The chain is built from TRBV2 and TRBJ2-1, with 11 positions matching TRBD2. V gave up 6 bases and J gave up 8 bases; unmatched junction bases: 6. The CDR3 extends over 14 amino acids. The germline CDR1 and CDR2 sequences are SNHLY and FYNNEI. This chain's CDR3 is CASSAPSGRHEQFF. CDR3 DNA sequence: TGTGCCAGCAGCGCCCCTAGCGGGAGGCATGAGCAGTTCTTC.

This clonotype was picked up a small number of times. V usage is TRBV6-2 or TRBV6-3 and J usage is TRBJ1-2; D gene ambiguous. This CDR3 has 15 residues. Per the germline V gene, CDR1 is MNHEY and CDR2 is SVGEGT. Trimming took off 2 bases at V and 4 bases at J, with 14 bases between the two ends. CDR3 in amino acids: CASSYPPVSGYGYTF. In nucleotides, the CDR3 is TGTGCCAGCAGTTACCCCCCGGTCTCTGGCTATGGCTACACCTTC.

This clonotype was seen a handful of times. The chain has TRBV12-3 or TRBV12-4 and TRBJ2-2; 8 nucleotides line up with TRBD1. V was clipped by 6 bases and J by 4 bases; unmatched bases: 4. The CDR3 is 14 amino acids. The CDR3 loop reads CASRGTGATGELFF. The DNA for the CDR3 is TGTGCCAGCAGGGGGACAGGAGCCACCGGGGAGCTGTTTTTT.

This clonotype was seen more than once but under ten times. The rearrangement joins TRBV29-1 to TRBJ1-2; D call uncertain. V was shortened by 4 bases and J by 8 bases, with 11 bases between the two germline ends. The CDR3 loop spans 11 amino acids. Germline-derived CDR1 and CDR2 are SQVTM and ANQGSEA. In nucleotides, the CDR3 is TGCAGCGTTGTCTGGATAAGCGGCTACACCTTC. Translation gives CSVVWISGYTF.

This clonotype has a handful of counts. V and J are TRBV19 and TRBJ2-7, with 9 bases that match TRBD1. Germline V gene data show CDR1 as LNHDA and CDR2 as SQIVND (reference sequence). V dropped 3 bases and J dropped 2; count of bases not matched to a gene: 5. The CDR3 consists of 15 residues. For the CDR3, the DNA is TGTGCCAGTAGTATTGGGGGACAGGGACCCTACGAGCAGTACTTC. Protein: CASSIGGQGPYEQYF.